Listed here are 25 T cell receptor beta chains from one sample, sequenced in a study of metastatic and nonmetastatic thyroid tumors. TCRdb re-analyzed the PCR reads using MiXCR. The sample contains 23,000 or so clones, about 20% of which appear only once. Not a single patient had been given any form of treatment at any point before undergoing thyroid surgery. Sequencing input: blood. The receptors were sampled from a male donor with papillary thyroid cancer or a benign thyroid nodule (not recorded which). Some clones in this sample may be carry-over from other donors' samples.

This clone appeared many times. Given a much more abundant clone one base away, this may be a read error. The V gene is TRBV11-3, the J gene TRBJ1-3, with D possibly being TRBD1 (5 bases). Germline-derived CDR1 and CDR2 are SGHNT and YENEEA. The CDR3 has 15 residues. Deletions cut 3 bases from V and 4 bases from J, with 13 bases between. The CDR3 DNA follows: TGTGCCAGCAGCTTTCAGGGTTCAGTAGGAAACACCATATATTTT. This encodes CASSFQGSVGNTIYF.

This clone has a count of ten or more. V usage is TRBV27 and J usage is TRBJ1-2; D gene uncertain. V lost 5 bases and J 4 bases, leaving 11 bases between the germline ends. CDR1 is MNHEY, CDR2 SMNVEV, per germline (reference sequence). The CDR3 spans 13 residues. CDR3 in amino acids: CASSPSRSYGYTF. CDR3 in DNA: TGTGCCAGCAGTCCCAGCAGGAGCTATGGCTACACCTTC.

This clone has ten or more counts. A much bigger clone sits one base away, suggesting this may be a read error. Other DNA sequences in the sample encode the same CDR3. This chain uses TRBV20-1 with TRBJ1-3; D remains unclear. The germline V gene has CDR1 DFQATT and CDR2 SNEGSKA (reference sequence). The CDR3 extends over 11 amino acids. The CDR3 DNA is TGCAGCGCTCTGAGGACTGCCACCATATATTTT. This gives the protein CSALRTATIYF.

This chain connects TRBV6-1 to TRBJ1-2; 10 bases match TRBD1. CDR1 is MNHNS and CDR2 is SASEGT in the germline V gene. The CDR3 has 12 residues. V shed 6 bases and J 8 bases; nucleotides not matched to a gene: 3. Here the CDR3 reads CASSRDRGGYTF. The CDR3 coding sequence is TGTGCCAGCAGCCGGGACAGGGGAGGCTACACCTTC.

This clone appeared many times. The V call is TRBV24-1, the J call TRBJ2-3; 9 bases line up with TRBD1. CDR3 length: 16 residues. Germline values: CDR1 KGHDR, CDR2 SFDVKD. With 3 bases clipped from V and 4 bases from J, the junction kept 7 bases outside the gene matches. The CDR3 DNA reads TGTGCCACCAGTGATCCCAGGACAGGGGTGGCAGATACGCAGTATTTT. Translating gives CATSDPRTGVADTQYF.

This clone was counted ten times or more. V usage is TRBV7-2 and J usage is TRBJ2-7; D is unresolved. This CDR3 spans 15 amino acids. Looked up from germline, CDR1 is SGHTA and CDR2 is FQGNSA. Trimming took 5 bases from V and 5 from J, leaving 19 bases between them. The CDR3 DNA sequence: TGTGCCAGCAGCCTTACGAACCTCCTAAGCCACGAGCAGTACTTC. Translation gives CASSLTNLLSHEQYF.

The chain recombines TRBV3-1 with TRBJ2-7; 7 positions match TRBD2. Germline loops: CDR1 LGHDT, CDR2 YNNKEL (reference sequence). The CDR3 consists of 14 residues. V trimming: 6 bases; J trimming: 6 bases; junction bases outside the gene matches: 11. As DNA, the CDR3 is TGTGCCAGCAGTCCATTATCGGGAGGATCCGAGCAGTACTTC. Its translation is CASSPLSGGSEQYF.

This clone was observed at least ten times. CDR3 sequence: CASSYSRQGFETQYF. In DNA, the CDR3 is TGTGCCAGCAGTTACTCCCGACAGGGGTTCGAGACCCAGTACTTC. The genes are TRBV6-6 and TRBJ2-5; TRBD1 matches 8 bases. V dropped 0 bases and J dropped 5; count of bases not matched to a gene: 5. The CDR3 totals 15 residues. The germline V gene has CDR1 MNHNY and CDR2 SVGAGI (reference sequence).

In its sample, this clone was seen many times. V gene TRBV11-3 combines with J gene TRBJ2-2; D may be TRBD2 (6 bases). The V end lost 1 base, the J end lost 2 bases, and 11 bases lay between the germline ends. CDR3 length: 16 amino acids. Germline V gene lookup returns CDR1 SGHNT and CDR2 YENEEA. The CDR3 loop reads CASSLGGLINTGELFF. The CDR3 nucleotides read TGTGCCAGCAGCTTAGGGGGACTCATAAACACCGGGGAGCTGTTTTTT.

This clone was picked up many times. V usage is TRBV5-8 and J usage is TRBJ2-7, with a weak D call TRBD1 (6 bases). The germline V and J ends were trimmed by 2 bases and 3 bases, with 15 bases remaining between them. The germline V gene encodes CDR1 SGHTS and CDR2 YDEGEE. The CDR3 is 15 residues long. CDR3 sequence: CASSFSGALRYEQYF. The CDR3 DNA reads as TGTGCCAGCAGCTTCTCAGGGGCACTGCGCTACGAGCAGTACTTC.

Remarks on this clone: At one of its ends the junction is not consistent with the germline gene, which may arise from a read error. This specimen includes other DNA sequences encoding the same CDR3. The V and J genes are TRBV19 and TRBJ2-2; TRBD1 might be the D (5 bases). This CDR3 spans 15 amino acids. Germline-derived CDR1 and CDR2 are LNHDA and SQIVND (reference sequence). The CDR3 region is CASSIVSGIRGELFF. CDR3 DNA sequence: TGTGCGAGTAGTATTGTATCAGGGATCCGCGGGGAGCTGTTTTTT.

Many counts were recorded for this clone. The chain combines TRBV7-8 with TRBJ2-3, with 9 bases lining up with TRBD1. There are 14 residues in the CDR3. Germline-derived CDR1 and CDR2 are SGHVS and FQNEAQ. V shed 5 bases, J shed 8 bases, and the junction held 8 bases outside the gene matches. The CDR3 DNA sequence: TGTGCCAGCAGCCCTCGGACAGGGGAGTCTACGCAGTATTTT. Protein sequence: CASSPRTGESTQYF.

This clone appeared many times. The genes are TRBV3-1 and TRBJ2-7, with 7 bases lining up with TRBD1. Germline trimming cut 1 base from V and 4 bases from J; bases unmatched to any gene: 7. Per germline, CDR1 LGHDT and CDR2 YNNKEL (reference sequence). The length of the CDR3 is 15 residues. The chain's CDR3 is CASSQVLGGGYEQYF. CDR3 in DNA: TGTGCCAGCAGCCAAGTCCTAGGGGGCGGGTACGAGCAGTACTTC.

This clone was detected ten times or more. The chain has TRBV2 and TRBJ1-5; D perhaps matches TRBD1 (6 bases). Germline V CDR1 and CDR2: SNHLY, FYNNEI. The CDR3 extends over 14 amino acids. Trimming pared 7 bases from V and 4 bases from J, leaving 14 bases between. This chain's CDR3 is CASMGTTRNQPQHF. The CDR3 bases are TGTGCCAGCATGGGGACAACGAGGAATCAGCCCCAGCATTTT.

This clone is medium-sized within its sample. The rearrangement uses TRBV4-3 and TRBJ2-7; tentative D call: TRBD2 (6 bases). The CDR3 has 13 residues. Per the germline V gene, CDR1 is LGHNA and CDR2 is YSLEER. The V end lost 0 bases, the J end lost 5 bases, and 8 bases lay between the germline ends. The CDR3 region has the DNA TGCGCCAGCAGCCAAGAGGGCGGGAACGAGCAGTACTTC. Protein product: CASSQEGGNEQYF.

For this clone: The junction departs from germline at one end; a sequencing error may be responsible. The chain uses TRBV7-9 and TRBJ2-5; a possible D gene is TRBD2 (6 bases). Germline lookup yields CDR1 SEHNR and CDR2 FQNEAQ (reference sequence). CDR3 size: 14 residues. CDR3 DNA: TGTGCCAGCAGCCCAAAGGGGCCGGGGGAGACACAGTACTTC. It translates to CASSPKGPGETQYF.

This clone was observed at least ten times. The chain carries TRBV2 and TRBJ1-1; D possibly corresponds to TRBD1 (6 bases). The CDR3 length is 13 residues. Trimming stripped 8 bases from V and 5 bases from J, with 15 bases between. Germline CDR1 is SNHLY and CDR2 is FYNNEI. The CDR3 bases are TGTGCCAGCTCCCTGGGGGGGGCAACTGAAGCTTTCTTT. It is translated as CASSLGGATEAFF.

The rearrangement uses TRBV11-1 and TRBJ2-1; a possible D gene is TRBD2 (5 bases). V was clipped by 5 bases and J by 4 bases, with 15 bases between them. From germline, CDR1 is SGHAT and CDR2 FQDESV (reference sequence). The CDR3 sequence is 15 residues long. The CDR3 region has the DNA TGTGCCAGCAGCCTCATCGACGGGATTTACAATGAGCAGTTCTTC. Residues: CASSLIDGIYNEQFF.

With regard to this clone: The conserved closing phenylalanine or tryptophan is absent in this CDR3, likely reflecting a read error. The DNA is left out, because the CDR3 cannot be placed on it with certainty; the CDR3 is given as TCRdb lists it. The rearrangement uses TRBV5-8 and TRBJ1-6; the D call of TRBD1 is as the table states it, not checked on the DNA. The CDR3 is 15 residues long, counting both termini. Germline assignment: CDR1 SGHTS and CDR2 YDEGEE. The CDR3 protein is CASSPNGGWNSPLFL.

This clone was found many times. The chain uses TRBV2 and TRBJ2-5; D is undetermined. Germline CDR1 is SNHLY and CDR2 is FYNNEI. This CDR3 comprises 13 residues. V lost 7 bases and J 4 bases, leaving 13 bases between the germline ends. The CDR3 DNA is TGTGCCAGCAACCGCGATTTTTCAGAGACCCAGTACTTC. Its translation is CASNRDFSETQYF.

At least ten counts were recorded for this clone. The V call is TRBV10-1, the J call TRBJ1-2; D call uncertain. V lost 3 bases to trimming and J lost 4 bases, with 21 bases between them. This CDR3 is built from 17 residues. Germline V gene lookup returns CDR1 WNHNN and CDR2 SYGVQD (reference sequence). CDR3 sequence (DNA): TGCGCCAGCAGTGATTACCCTCGGGGTGGAGGTACCTATGGCTACACCTTC. Protein product: CASSDYPRGGGTYGYTF.

This clone was seen many times. V is TRBV15 and J is TRBJ1-2; tentatively, D is TRBD1 (6 bases). V was trimmed by 4 bases and J by 8 bases, leaving 29 bases between them. The CDR3 totals 18 residues. Germline V gives CDR1 LNHNV, CDR2 YYDKDF (reference sequence). The CDR3, as DNA: TGTGCCACCAGCACACCCTTCGGGGCAGGGGAAGGGAAGTGGGGCTACACCTTC. Residues: CATSTPFGAGEGKWGYTF.

In this sample, this clone turned up once. The chain couples TRBV5-5 to TRBJ2-7; TRBD1 agrees at 8 bases. The CDR3 consists of 13 residues. Germline values: CDR1 SGHKS, CDR2 YYEKEE (reference sequence). The V and J ends lost 6 bases and 3 bases, in that order; junction bases with no gene match: 5. CDR3 sequence: CASIPGQGYEQYF. CDR3 coding DNA: TGTGCCAGCATCCCTGGACAGGGCTACGAGCAGTACTTC.

This clone was counted at least ten times. The rearrangement joins TRBV7-2 to TRBJ2-2; D remains unclear. CDR1 is SGHTA, CDR2 FQGNSA, per germline. V was trimmed by 1 base and J by 6 bases, leaving 9 bases between them. This CDR3 spans 14 amino acids. This CDR3 is CASSLVHGAGELFF. The CDR3, as DNA: TGTGCCAGCAGCTTAGTACACGGTGCCGGGGAGCTGTTTTTT.

A note on this clone: The junction and the germline gene differ at one end; a read error may be behind it. This sequence joins TRBV25-1 and TRBJ2-3, with D perhaps matching TRBD2 (5 bases). Looked up from germline, CDR1 is MGHDK and CDR2 is SYGVNS. The CDR3 totals 16 residues. The DNA for the CDR3 is TGTGCCAGCAGTGGGGAGCGGACGGTCTACACAGATACGCAGTCTTTT. The encoded protein is CASSGERTVYTDTQSF.